The T cell receptor beta chain under discussion was sequenced for a study of T cell responses to AZD1222 COVID-19 vaccine. Study observations and caveats: Spike-specific TCR breadth and depth both grew after two AZD1222 doses.

From germline, CDR1 is LGHNA and CDR2 YSLEER. The CDR3 loop spans 13 amino acids. V lost 4 bases and J lost 8, with 14 bases in between. The table came from immunoSEQ multiplex PCR; TCRdb's copy has only in-frame clones and leaves some out. The sample carries about 72,000 clones, around nine tenths recorded once. Of note for this clone: The antigen is undetermined.

The material was peripheral blood, obtained on day 0 of AZD1222 vaccination. This sequence joins TRBV4-3 and TRBJ1-2; D is undetermined. The origin of this receptor is an adult in good health. CDR3 bases: TGCGCCAGCAGCCCAGAGATAGATGGAGGCTACACCTTC. It codes for CASSPEIDGGYTF.